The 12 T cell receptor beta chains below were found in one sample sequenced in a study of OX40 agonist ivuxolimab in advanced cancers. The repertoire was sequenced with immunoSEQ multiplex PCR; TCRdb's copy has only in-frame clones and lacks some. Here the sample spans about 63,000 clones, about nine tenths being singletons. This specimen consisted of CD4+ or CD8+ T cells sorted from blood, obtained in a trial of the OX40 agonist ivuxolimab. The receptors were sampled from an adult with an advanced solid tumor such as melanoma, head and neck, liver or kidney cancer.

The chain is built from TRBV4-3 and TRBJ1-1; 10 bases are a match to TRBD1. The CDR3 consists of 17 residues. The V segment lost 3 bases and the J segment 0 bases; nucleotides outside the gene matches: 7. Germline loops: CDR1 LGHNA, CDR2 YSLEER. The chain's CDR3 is CASSQIGQGGMNTEAFF. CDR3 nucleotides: TGCGCCAGCAGCCAGATTGGACAGGGGGGTATGAACACTGAAGCTTTCTTT.

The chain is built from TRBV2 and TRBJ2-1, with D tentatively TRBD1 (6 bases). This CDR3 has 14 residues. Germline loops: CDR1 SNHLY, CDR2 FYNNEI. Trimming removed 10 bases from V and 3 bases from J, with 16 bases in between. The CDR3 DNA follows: TGTGCCATTTTTGCCGGGACAATCTACAATGAGCAGTTCTTC. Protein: CAIFAGTIYNEQFF. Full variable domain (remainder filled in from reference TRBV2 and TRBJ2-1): EPEVTQTPSHQVTQMGQEVILRCVPISNHLYFYWYRQILGQKVEFLVSFYNNEISEKSEIFDDQFSVERPDGSNFTLKIRSTKLEDSAMYFCAIFAGTIYNEQFFGPGTRLTVL.

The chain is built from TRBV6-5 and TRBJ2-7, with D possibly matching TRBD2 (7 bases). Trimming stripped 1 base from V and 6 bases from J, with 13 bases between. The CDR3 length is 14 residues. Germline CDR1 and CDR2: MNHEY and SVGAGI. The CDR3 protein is CASSYFAGAGEQYF. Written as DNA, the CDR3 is TGTGCCAGCAGTTACTTTGCGGGGGCGGGCGAGCAGTACTTC.

For the CDR3, the DNA is TGTGCCAGCAGTACAGGACCGGGACAGGGTATGCATACGCAGTATTTT. This encodes CASSTGPGQGMHTQYF. The rearrangement joins TRBV27 to TRBJ2-3, with 9 bases aligning to TRBD1. Germline lookup yields CDR1 MNHEY and CDR2 SMNVEV (reference sequence). This CDR3 comprises 16 residues. The V segment lost 5 bases and the J segment 7 bases; nucleotides outside the gene matches: 13.

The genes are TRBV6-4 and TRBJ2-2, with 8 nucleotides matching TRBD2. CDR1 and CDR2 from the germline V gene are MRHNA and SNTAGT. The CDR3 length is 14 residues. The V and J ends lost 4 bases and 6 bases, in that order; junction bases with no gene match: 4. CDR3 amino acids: CASSGSGSPGELFF. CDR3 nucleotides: TGTGCCAGCAGTGGGAGCGGGAGCCCCGGGGAGCTGTTTTTT.

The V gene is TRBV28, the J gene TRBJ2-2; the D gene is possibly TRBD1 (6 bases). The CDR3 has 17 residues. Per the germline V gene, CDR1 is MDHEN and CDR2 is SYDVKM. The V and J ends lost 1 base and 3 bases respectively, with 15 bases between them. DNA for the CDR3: TGTGCCAGCAGTTTATCGGCCTCAGGGACATACACCGGGGAGCTGTTTTTT. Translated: CASSLSASGTYTGELFF.

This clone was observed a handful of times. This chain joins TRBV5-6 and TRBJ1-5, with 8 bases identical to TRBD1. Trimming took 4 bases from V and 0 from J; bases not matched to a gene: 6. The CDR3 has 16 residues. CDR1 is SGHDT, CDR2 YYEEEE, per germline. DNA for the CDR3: TGTGCCAGCAGCCGCGGACAGGGATATAGCAATCAGCCCCAGCATTTT. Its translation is CASSRGQGYSNQPQHF.

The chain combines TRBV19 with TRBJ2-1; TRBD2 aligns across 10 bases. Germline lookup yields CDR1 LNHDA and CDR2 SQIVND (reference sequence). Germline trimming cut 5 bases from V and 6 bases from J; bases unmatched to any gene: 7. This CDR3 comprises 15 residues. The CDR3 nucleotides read TGTGCCAGTAGTGCTGGGACTAGCGCTGTCAATGAGCAGTTCTTC. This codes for CASSAGTSAVNEQFF.

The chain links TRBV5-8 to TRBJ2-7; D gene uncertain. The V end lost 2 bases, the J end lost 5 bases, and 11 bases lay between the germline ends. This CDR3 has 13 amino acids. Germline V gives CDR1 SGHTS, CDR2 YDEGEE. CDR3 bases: TGTGCCAGCAGCTTAGGGTCTGAGGACGAGCAGTACTTC. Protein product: CASSLGSEDEQYF.

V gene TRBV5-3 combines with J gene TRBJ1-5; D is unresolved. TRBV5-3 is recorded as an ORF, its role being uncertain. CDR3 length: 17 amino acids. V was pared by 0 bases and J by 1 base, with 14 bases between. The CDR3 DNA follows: TGTGCCAGAAGCTTGGTCGAAGGGATGGTGAGCAATCAGCCCCAGCATTTT. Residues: CARSLVEGMVSNQPQHF.

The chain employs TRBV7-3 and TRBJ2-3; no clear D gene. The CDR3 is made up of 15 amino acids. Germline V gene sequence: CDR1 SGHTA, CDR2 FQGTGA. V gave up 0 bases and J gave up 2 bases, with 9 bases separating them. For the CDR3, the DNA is TGTGCCAGCAGCTTAACGTCATCTAACACAGATACGCAGTATTTT. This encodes CASSLTSSNTDTQYF.

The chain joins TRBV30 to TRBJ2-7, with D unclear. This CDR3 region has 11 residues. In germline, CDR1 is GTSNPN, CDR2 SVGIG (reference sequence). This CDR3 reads CVVEYSYEQYF. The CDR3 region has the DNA TGTGTCGTAGAGTACTCCTACGAGCAGTACTTC.